The count of the clone carrying this T cell receptor (beta chain) is one. The antigen is not known. These data are taken from a study of shared clonotypes between healthy human individuals. V shed 5 bases, J shed 2 bases, and the junction held 8 bases outside the gene matches. The CDR3 covers 15 residues. Germline loops: CDR1 GTSNPN, CDR2 SVGIG (reference sequence). Study-wide results and limits: Across subsets, estimated richness was generally greater for naive than for memory populations. Unshared clonotypes carried lower generation probabilities than those common to all four donors.

The assay ran at deep level. TCRdb's table, derived via immunoSEQ multiplex PCR, lists solely in-frame clones and lacks some. The sample consists of some 2.4 million clones, more than 85% of them appearing once. V gene TRBV30 combines with J gene TRBJ1-5; 8 bases map to TRBD1. The TCR sequence derives from a man aged 18 to 30 in good health. Some clones in this sample may be carry-over from other donors' samples. What was sequenced was naive CD4+ T cells from PBMCs. Subset denoted: CD45RA+ positively selected. The CDR3 reads CAWAQGAMGNQPQHF. The DNA of the CDR3 is TGTGCCTGGGCGCAGGGGGCGATGGGCAATCAGCCCCAGCATTTT.